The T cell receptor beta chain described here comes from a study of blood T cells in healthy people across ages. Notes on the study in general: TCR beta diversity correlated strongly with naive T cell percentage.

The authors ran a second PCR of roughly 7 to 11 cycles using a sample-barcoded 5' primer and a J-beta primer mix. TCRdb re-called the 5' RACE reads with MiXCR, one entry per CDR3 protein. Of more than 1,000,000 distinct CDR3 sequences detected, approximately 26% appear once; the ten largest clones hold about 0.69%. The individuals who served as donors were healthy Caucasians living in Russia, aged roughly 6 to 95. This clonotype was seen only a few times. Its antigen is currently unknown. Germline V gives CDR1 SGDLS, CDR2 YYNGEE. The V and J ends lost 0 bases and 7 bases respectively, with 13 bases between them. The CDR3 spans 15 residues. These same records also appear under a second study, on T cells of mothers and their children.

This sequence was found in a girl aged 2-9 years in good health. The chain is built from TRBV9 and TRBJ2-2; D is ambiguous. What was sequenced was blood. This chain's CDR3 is CASSVGWGLDGELFF. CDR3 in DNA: TGTGCCAGCAGCGTAGGTTGGGGTCTGGACGGGGAGCTGTTTTTT. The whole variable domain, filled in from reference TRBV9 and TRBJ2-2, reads DSGVTQTPKHLITATGQRVTLRCSPRSGDLSVYWYQQSLDQGLQFLIQYYNGEERAKGNILERFSAQQFPDLHSELNLSSLELGDSALYFCASSVGWGLDGELFFGEGSRLTVL.